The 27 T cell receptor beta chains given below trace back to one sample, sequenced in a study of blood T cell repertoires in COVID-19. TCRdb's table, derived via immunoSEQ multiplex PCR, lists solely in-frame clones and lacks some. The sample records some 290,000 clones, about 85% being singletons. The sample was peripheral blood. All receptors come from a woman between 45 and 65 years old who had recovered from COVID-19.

The CDR3, as DNA: TGTGCCACCAGTGATCCGGGAAGAGGGGGAGATCGAGCTAACTATGGCTACACCTTC. Its protein is CATSDPGRGGDRANYGYTF. V and J are TRBV24-1 and TRBJ1-2, with a possible D match to TRBD1 (6 bases). The CDR3 consists of 19 residues. V lost 3 bases and J 0 bases, leaving 22 bases between the germline ends. CDR1 and CDR2 (germline): KGHDR, SFDVKD.

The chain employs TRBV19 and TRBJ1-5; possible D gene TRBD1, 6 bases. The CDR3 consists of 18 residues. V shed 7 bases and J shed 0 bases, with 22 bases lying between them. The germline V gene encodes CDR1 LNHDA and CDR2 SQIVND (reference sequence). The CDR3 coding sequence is TGTGCCAGTACCGGGGGGTGGGGGACACCCCGTAGCAATCAGCCCCAGCATTTT. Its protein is CASTGGWGTPRSNQPQHF.

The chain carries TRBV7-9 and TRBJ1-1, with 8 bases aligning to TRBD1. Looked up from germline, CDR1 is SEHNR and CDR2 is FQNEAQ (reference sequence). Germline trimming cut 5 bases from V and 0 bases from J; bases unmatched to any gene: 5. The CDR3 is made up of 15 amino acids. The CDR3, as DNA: TGTGCCAGCAGCCCCCGGGACAGGATGAACACTGAAGCTTTCTTT. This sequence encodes CASSPRDRMNTEAFF.

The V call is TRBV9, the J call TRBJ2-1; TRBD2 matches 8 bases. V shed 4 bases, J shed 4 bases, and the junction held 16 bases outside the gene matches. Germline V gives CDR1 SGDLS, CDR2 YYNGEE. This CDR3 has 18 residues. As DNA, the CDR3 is TGTGCCAGCAGCCCCTTCCAGAGGGTAGCGGGAACTTACAATGAGCAGTTCTTC. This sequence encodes CASSPFQRVAGTYNEQFF.

CDR3 sequence (DNA): TGTGCCAGCAGCCTACGGACTAGCGCCGGGGAGCTGTTTTTT. Its protein product is CASSLRTSAGELFF. The chain links TRBV9 to TRBJ2-2, with TRBD2 matching over 9 bases. Germline V gene data show CDR1 as SGDLS and CDR2 as YYNGEE. Germline trimming cut 4 bases from V and 6 bases from J; bases unmatched to any gene: 4. The CDR3 spans 14 residues.

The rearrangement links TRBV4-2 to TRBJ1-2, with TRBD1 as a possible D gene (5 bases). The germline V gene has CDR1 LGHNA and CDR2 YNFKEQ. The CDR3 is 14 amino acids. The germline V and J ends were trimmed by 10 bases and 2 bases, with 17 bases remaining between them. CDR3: CATHRGGPNYGYTF. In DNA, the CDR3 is TGTGCCACGCATCGGGGGGGACCAAACTATGGCTACACCTTC.

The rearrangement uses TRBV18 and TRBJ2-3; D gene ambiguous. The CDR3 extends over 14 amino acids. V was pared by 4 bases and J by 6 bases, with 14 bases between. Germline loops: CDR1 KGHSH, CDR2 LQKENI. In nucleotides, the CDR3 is TGTGCCAGCTCACTAATGCGCTACTCTGATACGCAGTATTTT. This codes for CASSLMRYSDTQYF.

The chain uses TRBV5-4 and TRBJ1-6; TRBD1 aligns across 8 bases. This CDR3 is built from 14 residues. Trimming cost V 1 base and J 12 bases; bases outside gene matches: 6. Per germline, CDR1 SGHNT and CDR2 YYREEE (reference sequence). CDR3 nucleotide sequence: TGTGCCAGCAGCTTGCGGGCAGGGGGCGGACCCCTCCACTTT. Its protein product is CASSLRAGGGPLHF.

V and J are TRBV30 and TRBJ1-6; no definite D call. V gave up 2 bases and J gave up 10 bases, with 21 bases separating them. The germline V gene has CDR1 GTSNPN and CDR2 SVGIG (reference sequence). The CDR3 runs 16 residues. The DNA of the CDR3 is TGTGCCTGGAGTAAAACGACGGGAGGCCCCCAATCACCCCTCCACTTT. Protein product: CAWSKTTGGPQSPLHF.

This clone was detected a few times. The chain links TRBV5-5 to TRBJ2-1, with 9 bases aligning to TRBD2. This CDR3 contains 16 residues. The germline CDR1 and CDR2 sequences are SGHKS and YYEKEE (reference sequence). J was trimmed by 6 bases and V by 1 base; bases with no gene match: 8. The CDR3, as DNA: TGTGCCAGCAGCTTGATATTTGGACTAGCGCTCAATGAGCAGTTCTTC. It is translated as CASSLIFGLALNEQFF.

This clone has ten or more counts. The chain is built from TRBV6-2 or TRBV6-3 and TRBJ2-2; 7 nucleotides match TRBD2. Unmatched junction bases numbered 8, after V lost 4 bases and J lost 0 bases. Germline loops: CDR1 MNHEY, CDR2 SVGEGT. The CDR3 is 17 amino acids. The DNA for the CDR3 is TGTGCCAGCAGTTCCCGTCCGAGCGGGGCGAACACCGGGGAGCTGTTTTTT. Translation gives CASSSRPSGANTGELFF.

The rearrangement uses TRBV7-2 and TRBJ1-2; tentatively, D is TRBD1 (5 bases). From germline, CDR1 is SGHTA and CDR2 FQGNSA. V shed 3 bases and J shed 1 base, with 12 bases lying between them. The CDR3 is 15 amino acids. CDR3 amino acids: CASSFFQGLNYGYTF. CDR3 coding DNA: TGTGCCAGCAGCTTTTTCCAGGGTCTTAACTATGGCTACACCTTC.

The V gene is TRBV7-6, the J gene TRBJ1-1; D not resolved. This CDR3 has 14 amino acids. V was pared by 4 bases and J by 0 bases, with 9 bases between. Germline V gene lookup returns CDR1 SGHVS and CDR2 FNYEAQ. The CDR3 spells CASSSRTLNTEAFF. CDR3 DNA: TGTGCCAGCAGCTCGCGGACTTTGAACACTGAAGCTTTCTTT.

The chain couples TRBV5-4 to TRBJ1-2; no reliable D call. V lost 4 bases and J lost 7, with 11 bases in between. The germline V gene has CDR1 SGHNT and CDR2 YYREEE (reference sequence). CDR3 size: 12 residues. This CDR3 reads CASSPKESGYTF. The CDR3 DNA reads TGTGCCAGCAGCCCAAAGGAGAGTGGCTACACCTTC.

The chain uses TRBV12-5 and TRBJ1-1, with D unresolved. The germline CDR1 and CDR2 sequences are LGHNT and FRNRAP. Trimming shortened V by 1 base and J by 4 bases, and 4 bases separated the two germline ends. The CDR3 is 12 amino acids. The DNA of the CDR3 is TGTGCTAGTGGTTTGGCGGTCACTGAAGCTTTCTTT. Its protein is CASGLAVTEAFF.

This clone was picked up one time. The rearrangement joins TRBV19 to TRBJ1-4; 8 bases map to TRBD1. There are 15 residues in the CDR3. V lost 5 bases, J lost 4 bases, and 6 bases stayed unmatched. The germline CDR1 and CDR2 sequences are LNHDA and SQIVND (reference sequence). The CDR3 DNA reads TGTGCCAGTAGTCGAAACAGGGGGGGTAATGAAAAACTGTTTTTT. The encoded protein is CASSRNRGGNEKLFF.

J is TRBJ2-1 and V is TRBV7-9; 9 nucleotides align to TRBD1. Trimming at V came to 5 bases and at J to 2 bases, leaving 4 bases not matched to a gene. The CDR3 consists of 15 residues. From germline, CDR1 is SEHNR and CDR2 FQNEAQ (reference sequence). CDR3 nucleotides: TGTGCCAGCAGCATCGGGACAGGGCCCTACAATGAGCAGTTCTTC. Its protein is CASSIGTGPYNEQFF.

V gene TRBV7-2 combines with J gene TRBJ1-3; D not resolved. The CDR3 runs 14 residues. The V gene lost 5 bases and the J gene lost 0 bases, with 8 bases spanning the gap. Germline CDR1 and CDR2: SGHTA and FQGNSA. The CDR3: CASSEGYSGNTIYF. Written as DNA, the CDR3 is TGTGCCAGCAGCGAGGGATACTCTGGAAACACCATATATTTT.

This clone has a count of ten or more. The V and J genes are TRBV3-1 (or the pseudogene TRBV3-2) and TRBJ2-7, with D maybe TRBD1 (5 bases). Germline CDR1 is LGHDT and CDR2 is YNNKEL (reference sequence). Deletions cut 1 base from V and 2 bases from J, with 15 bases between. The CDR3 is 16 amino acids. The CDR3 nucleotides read TGTGCCAGCAGCCAAGTCCCAGGGCTGGCAGCCTACGAGCAGTACTTC. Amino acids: CASSQVPGLAAYEQYF.

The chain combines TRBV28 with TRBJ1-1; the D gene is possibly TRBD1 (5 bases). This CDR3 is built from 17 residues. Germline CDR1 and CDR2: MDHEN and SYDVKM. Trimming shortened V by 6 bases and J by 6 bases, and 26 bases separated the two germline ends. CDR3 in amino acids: CASSDLLGGGSTAEAFF. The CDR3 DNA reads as TGTGCCAGCAGCGACCTACTTGGCGGGGGGAGTACTGCTGAAGCTTTCTTT.

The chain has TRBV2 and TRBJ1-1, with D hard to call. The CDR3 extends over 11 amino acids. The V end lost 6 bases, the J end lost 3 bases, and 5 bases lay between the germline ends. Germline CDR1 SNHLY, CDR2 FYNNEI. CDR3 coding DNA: TGTGCCAGCAGCAGTTACACTGAAGCTTTCTTT. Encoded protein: CASSSYTEAFF.

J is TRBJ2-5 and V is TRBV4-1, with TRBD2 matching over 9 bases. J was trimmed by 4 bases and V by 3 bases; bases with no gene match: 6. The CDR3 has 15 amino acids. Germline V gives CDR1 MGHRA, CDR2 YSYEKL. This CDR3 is CASSHISGGLETQYF. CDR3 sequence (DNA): TGCGCCAGCAGCCATATTAGCGGGGGATTAGAGACCCAGTACTTC.

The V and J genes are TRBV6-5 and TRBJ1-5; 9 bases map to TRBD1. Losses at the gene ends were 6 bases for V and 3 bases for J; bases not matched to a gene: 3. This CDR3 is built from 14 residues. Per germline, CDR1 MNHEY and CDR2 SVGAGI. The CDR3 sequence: CASSTGGPNQPQHF. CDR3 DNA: TGTGCCAGCAGCACAGGGGGCCCCAATCAGCCCCAGCATTTT.

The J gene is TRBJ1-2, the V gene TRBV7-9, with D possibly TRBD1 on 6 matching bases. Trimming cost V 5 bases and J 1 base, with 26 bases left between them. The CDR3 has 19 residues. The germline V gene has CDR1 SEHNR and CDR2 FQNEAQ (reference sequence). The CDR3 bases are TGTGCCAGCAGCCGTCCAACGCCGCCGGGACAACTCCTTAACTATGGCTACACCTTC. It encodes CASSRPTPPGQLLNYGYTF.

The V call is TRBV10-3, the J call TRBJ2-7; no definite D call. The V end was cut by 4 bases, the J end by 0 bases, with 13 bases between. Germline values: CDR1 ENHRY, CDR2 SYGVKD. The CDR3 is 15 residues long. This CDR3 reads CAISVLQVGSYEQYF. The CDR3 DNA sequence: TGTGCCATCAGTGTTCTGCAGGTGGGCTCCTACGAGCAGTACTTC.

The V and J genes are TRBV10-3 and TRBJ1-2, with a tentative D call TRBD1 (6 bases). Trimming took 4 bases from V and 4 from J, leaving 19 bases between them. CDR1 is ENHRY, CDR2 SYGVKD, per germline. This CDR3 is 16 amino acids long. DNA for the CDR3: TGTGCCATCAGTGGTTTTTCGCCGGGGGGCTCCTATGGCTACACCTTC. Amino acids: CAISGFSPGGSYGYTF.

CDR3 in DNA: TGTGCCTGGAGTGGGGACAGGGGGGTTCGCTCTGGGGCCAACGTCCTGACTTTC. Residues: CAWSGDRGVRSGANVLTF. This chain links TRBV30 with TRBJ2-6, with 11 bases matching TRBD1. This CDR3 is 18 amino acids long. With V trimmed by 1 base and J by 0 bases, 5 bases remained unmatched. Germline V CDR1 and CDR2: GTSNPN, SVGIG (reference sequence).